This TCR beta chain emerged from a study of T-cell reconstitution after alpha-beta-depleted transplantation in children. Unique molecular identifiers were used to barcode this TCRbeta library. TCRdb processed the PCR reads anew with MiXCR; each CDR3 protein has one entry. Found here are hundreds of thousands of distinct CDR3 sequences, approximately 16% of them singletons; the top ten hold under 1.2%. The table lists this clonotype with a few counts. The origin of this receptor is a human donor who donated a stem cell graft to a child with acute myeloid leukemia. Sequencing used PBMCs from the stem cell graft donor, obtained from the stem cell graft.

CDR3 in amino acids: CASSKGAGVWQPQHF. CDR3 DNA: TGTGCCAGCAGCAAAGGTGCAGGGGTCTGGCAGCCCCAGCATTTT. V gene TRBV12-3 or TRBV12-4 combines with J gene TRBJ1-5; maybe TRBD1 (6 bases). The CDR3 contains 15 residues. Trimming shortened V by 6 bases and J by 7 bases, and 19 bases separated the two germline ends.